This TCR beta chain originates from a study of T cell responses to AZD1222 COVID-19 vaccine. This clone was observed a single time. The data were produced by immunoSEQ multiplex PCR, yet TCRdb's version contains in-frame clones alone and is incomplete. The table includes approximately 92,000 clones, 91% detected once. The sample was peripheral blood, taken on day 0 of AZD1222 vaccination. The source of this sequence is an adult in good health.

This CDR3 is CASSPGGSGPDTQYF. CDR3 in DNA: TGTGCCAGCAGCCCCGGGGGTAGCGGGCCCGATACGCAGTATTTT. The chain links TRBV7-3 to TRBJ2-3; 7 bases are shared with TRBD2. The V gene's germline CDR1 is SGHTA and CDR2 FQGTGA. The V gene end was trimmed by 5 bases and the J gene end by 6 bases; junction bases not matched to a gene: 11. The length of the CDR3 is 15 residues.